These T cell receptor beta chains were read from a single sample in a study of T cells in Graves' hyperthyroidism and ophthalmopathy. TCRdb called the multiplex PCR reads again in MiXCR, with one record for every CDR3 protein. The table lists about 350,000 distinct CDR3 sequences, roughly 17% of them singletons. Sequencing input: blood. The source of these receptors is a woman in her 30s with Graves' hyperthyroidism that later progressed to Graves' ophthalmopathy. CDR3s include the opening cysteine and the closing phenylalanine or tryptophan. Fields, in order: D gene, clone size, J gene, V gene, CDR3 protein, CDR3 DNA. A D gene is named only where the DNA matches it firmly. For some rows the clone size is stated as once, few or many, or as a class when expanded; others skip it.

- few TRBJ2-3 TRBV12-5 CASAWGLDTQYF TGTGCTAGTGCCTGGGGTTTGGATACGCAGTATTTT
- many TRBJ2-1 TRBV12-3/TRBV12-4 CASSSNGLTHEQFF TGTGCCAGCAGTTCTAACGGGCTTACCCATGAGCAGTTCTTC
TRBD1 many TRBJ2-5 TRBV6-6 CASSYLQGEETQYF TGTGCCAGCAGTTACTTACAGGGGGAAGAGACCCAGTACTTC
- many TRBJ2-5 TRBV3-1 CASSPDRTTQYF TGTGCCAGCAGCCCCGATCGGACGACCCAGTACTTC
- - TRBJ2-3 TRBV5-8 CASSQEGSAMGTDTQYF TGTGCCAGCAGCCAAGAGGGCTCGGCGATGGGCACAGATACGCAGTATTTT
TRBD1 few TRBJ1-2 TRBV19 CASSIPLLTGEVGGYTF TGTGCCAGTAGTATCCCCTTATTGACAGGGGAGGTTGGTGGCTACACCTTC
TRBD2 many TRBJ2-1 TRBV28 CASSWPGLAGAKVSYNEQFF TGTGCCAGCAGTTGGCCGGGACTAGCGGGCGCCAAAGTCTCCTACAATGAGCAGTTCTTC
- many TRBJ2-5 TRBV24-1 CATSDPRGGETQYF TGTGCCACCAGTGATCCTAGGGGGGGAGAGACCCAGTACTTC
- - TRBJ2-1 TRBV6-2/TRBV6-3 CASSYAASYNEEFF TGTGCCAGCAGTTACGCCGCCTCCTACAATGAGGAGTTCTTC
- few TRBJ1-1 TRBV20-1 CSARDIWNTEAFF TGCAGTGCTAGAGATATATGGAACACTGAAGCTTTCTTT
- few TRBJ2-2 TRBV12-3/TRBV12-4 CASTLPGETGELFF TGTGCCAGCACCCTACCGGGGGAAACCGGGGAGCTGTTTTTT
TRBD1 many TRBJ1-2 TRBV12-3/TRBV12-4 CASSFFRDRGPGNYGYTF TGTGCCAGCAGTTTCTTTCGGGACAGGGGGCCCGGAAACTATGGCTACACCTTC
TRBD2 many TRBJ2-1 TRBV10-3 CAISERGGSYNEQFF TGTGCCATCAGTGAGCGGGGGGGCTCCTACAATGAGCAGTTCTTC
- many TRBJ1-2 TRBV28 CGIRGNRGYGYTF TGTGGGATCCGGGGCAATCGGGGCTATGGCTACACCTTC
- few TRBJ1-1 TRBV4-1 CASSRLELYTEAFF TGCGCCAGCAGCCGCCTCGAGCTGTACACTGAAGCTTTCTTT
TRBD1 many TRBJ2-6 TRBV15 CATSRDETGFSGANVLTF TGTGCCACCAGCAGAGACGAGACAGGGTTTTCTGGGGCCAACGTCCTGACTTTC
TRBD2 few TRBJ2-3 TRBV6-2/TRBV6-3 CASTRAGSTDTQYF TGTGCCAGCACCCGAGCGGGAAGCACAGATACGCAGTATTTT
TRBD1 many TRBJ2-5 TRBV27 CASSSHRGRAQETQYF TGTGCCAGCAGTTCACACAGGGGTAGGGCCCAAGAGACCCAGTACTTC
- many TRBJ1-3 TRBV12-3/TRBV12-4 CASSLALGQRASGNTIYF TGTGCCAGCAGTTTAGCGCTTGGACAGAGAGCCTCTGGAAACACCATATATTTT
TRBD1 many TRBJ2-5 TRBV3-1 CASSHGTGGTQYF TGTGCCAGCAGCCACGGGACAGGGGGGACCCAGTACTTC
- many TRBJ1-2 TRBV7-9 CASSSRSGQGLNYGYTF TGTGCCAGCAGCTCGAGGTCTGGGCAGGGGCTAAACTATGGCTACACCTTC
- - TRBJ1-4 TRBV10-3 CAISESPRPTGALFNEKLFF TGTGCCATCAGTGAGTCCCCCCGACCCACGGGGGCCCTTTTCAATGAAAAACTGTTTTTT
TRBD2 many TRBJ2-7 TRBV7-9 CASSRRTSANEQYF TGTGCCAGCAGCCGGCGTACTAGCGCGAACGAGCAGTACTTC
TRBD1 many TRBJ1-5 TRBV28 CASSNPRTGGHNQPQHF TGTGCCAGCAGTAATCCCAGGACAGGGGGACACAATCAGCCCCAGCATTTT